This TCR beta chain was sequenced during a study of identical twins. Unique molecular identifiers were in the cDNA, with template-switch universal primer binding. TCRdb independently ran MiXCR on the 5' RACE reads; one entry per CDR3 protein. The sample lists roughly 710,000 distinct CDR3 sequences, 5.5% to 6.5% occurring once. This CDR3 contains 15 residues. V was clipped by 5 bases and J by 2 bases, with 13 bases between them. General study results and limits: Abundant cord blood beta clonotypes carried fewer insertions; memory repertoires showed none. Conclusions rested on cross-sectional statistics rather than following the same donors.

Remarks on this clonotype: Its antigen remains unknown.

The chain is built from TRBV12-3 or TRBV12-4 and TRBJ2-1; possible D gene TRBD2, 6 bases. Sequenced input: naive T cells sorted from blood. The TCR was taken from a young man in good health. The CDR3 bases are TGTGCCAGCAGTGGGGGGACGGGTACCTACAATGAGCAGTTCTTC. It is translated as CASSGGTGTYNEQFF.